Below are 17 T cell receptor beta chains sequenced from a single sample in a study of regulatory T cells in long-lasting Graves disease (dated by TCRdb to about 2021). Libraries were built with multiplex PCR. The instrument given in TCRdb is Illumina HiSeq 4000. CDR3 regions were amplified by Arm-PCR with iRepertoire HTBI primers to construct TCR beta libraries. Using fastp trimming at Q25 and MiXCR clonotype assembly, TCRdb reanalyzed the public sequencing data and kept in-frame beta chains. Identical CDR3 protein sequences are pooled into one entry, listed with their most common genes and DNA. The sample table contains some 420,000 distinct CDR3 sequences; only one count was recorded for about 22% of them. The ten largest account for around 13% of the sample. The time point label for this specimen denotes: persistent/refractory GD, antithyroid drugs over 5 years with positive TRAb. RNA was extracted from PBMCs in TRIzol for both TCR sequencing and RNA sequencing.

This specimen was peripheral blood mononuclear cells (PBMCs), taken when the disease was refractory, from a patient treated with antithyroid drugs. The receptors originated from a female donor with Graves disease.

On this clonotype itself: A much larger clone lies one base from this, so it may be a read error. The chain is built from TRBV28 and TRBJ1-5; 7 nucleotides agree with TRBD1. CDR1 is MDHEN and CDR2 is SYDVKM in the germline V gene. The CDR3 length is 15 residues. Losses at the gene ends were 8 bases for V and 2 bases for J; bases not matched to a gene: 9. The CDR3 DNA reads as TGTGCCAGCGCTACAGGGGTTTGGGGCAATCAGCCCCAGCATTTT. Its protein product is CASATGVWGNQPQHF.

V is TRBV29-1 and J is TRBJ1-1, with unresolved D. The V end was cut by 4 bases, the J end by 1 base, with 4 bases between. Germline CDR1 reads SQVTM; CDR2 reads ANQGSEA. The CDR3 covers 11 residues. For the CDR3, the DNA is TGCAGCGTTGCAGCGAACACTGAAGCTTTCTTT. Its protein is CSVAANTEAFF.

This clonotype occurred a few times. A far larger clone is just one base off, so this is likely a read error. The rearrangement joins TRBV7-3 to TRBJ2-7; D ambiguous. Germline CDR1 and CDR2: SGHTA and FQGTGA. This CDR3 contains 13 residues. V dropped 2 bases and J dropped 2 bases, with 7 bases sitting between them. The CDR3 loop reads CASSLADTYEQYF. CDR3 DNA sequence: TGTGCCAGCAGCTTAGCGGATACCTACGAGCAGTACTTC.

The chain is built from TRBV5-1 and TRBJ2-2, with 15 bases lining up with TRBD2. CDR3 length: 15 residues. The germline gives CDR1 SGHRS, CDR2 YFSETQ. With 7 bases clipped from V and 5 bases from J, the junction kept 3 bases outside the gene matches. The CDR3 bases are TGCGCCAGCCGGACTAGCGGGAGGGAGACCGGGGAGCTGTTTTTT. Encoded protein: CASRTSGRETGELFF.

The chain uses TRBV7-9 and TRBJ2-5; 12 positions match TRBD1. The V gene end was trimmed by 5 bases and the J gene end by 4 bases; junction bases not matched to a gene: 5. This CDR3 comprises 15 residues. Germline V CDR1 and CDR2: SEHNR, FQNEAQ (reference sequence). CDR3 loop: CASSGTGQGAETQYF. CDR3 DNA: TGTGCCAGCAGCGGAACGGGACAGGGGGCAGAGACCCAGTACTTC.

This clonotype has more than one count but fewer than ten. J is TRBJ2-7 and V is TRBV11-2, with D tentatively TRBD2 (6 bases). The V end lost 3 bases, the J end lost 4 bases, and 13 bases lay between the germline ends. Germline assignment: CDR1 SGHAT and CDR2 FQNNGV. The CDR3 totals 14 residues. The CDR3 loop reads CASSFAGTRYEQYF. The CDR3 coding sequence is TGTGCCAGCAGCTTCGCGGGAACACGGTACGAGCAGTACTTC.

This clonotype has a handful of counts. The chain uses TRBV3-1 and TRBJ2-2; no clear D. This CDR3 spans 14 amino acids. Trimming shortened V by 1 base and J by 3 bases, and 6 bases separated the two germline ends. Germline lookup yields CDR1 LGHDT and CDR2 YNNKEL (reference sequence). The CDR3 DNA reads as TGTGCCAGCAGCCAAGCTGGGCACACCGGGGAGCTGTTTTTT. Protein: CASSQAGHTGELFF.

This clonotype has ten or more counts. The gene calls are TRBV12-3 or TRBV12-4 and TRBJ2-7; D unclear. Trimming pared 8 bases from V and 3 bases from J, leaving 14 bases between. The CDR3 loop spans 13 amino acids. The CDR3 spells CASRRGTVYEQYF. CDR3 bases: TGTGCCAGCCGGCGAGGCACCGTCTACGAGCAGTACTTC.

This clonotype was observed at least ten times. The chain joins TRBV28 to TRBJ1-5; D not certain. The CDR3 contains 15 residues. Trimming took off 6 bases at V and 2 bases at J, with 14 bases between the two ends. The germline CDR1 and CDR2 sequences are MDHEN and SYDVKM. The CDR3, as DNA: TGTGCCAGCAGCCTGAAGGGAGTCGGCAATCAGCCCCAGCATTTT. It yields the protein CASSLKGVGNQPQHF.

The chain recombines TRBV29-1 with TRBJ2-3; 10 nucleotides agree with TRBD2. The V gene end was trimmed by 4 bases and the J gene end by 4 bases; junction bases not matched to a gene: 5. CDR3 length: 14 amino acids. Germline assignment: CDR1 SQVTM and CDR2 ANQGSEA. CDR3 sequence reads: CSVAGTSESDTQYF. CDR3 DNA: TGCAGCGTTGCTGGGACTAGCGAATCAGATACGCAGTATTTT.

The table lists this clonotype with a few counts. The rearrangement uses TRBV5-1 and TRBJ2-7; no reliable D call. The germline V gene encodes CDR1 SGHRS and CDR2 YFSETQ. V lost 6 bases and J lost 0, with 13 bases in between. This CDR3 has 14 residues. The CDR3 bases are TGCGCCAGCACCGGGCAGGCCAGCTCCTACGAGCAGTACTTC. The encoded protein is CASTGQASSYEQYF.

This clonotype came up a few times. The chain carries TRBV11-2 and TRBJ2-7; 8 bases are a match to TRBD2. CDR3 length: 13 residues. Germline assignment: CDR1 SGHAT and CDR2 FQNNGV. V gave up 5 bases and J gave up 5 bases; unmatched junction bases: 5. The DNA of the CDR3 is TGTGCCAGCAGCGCGGGGGGAAGGGACGAGCAGTACTTC. Its protein product is CASSAGGRDEQYF.

This clonotype was counted a few times. The V call is TRBV7-3, the J call TRBJ2-4, with D tentatively TRBD2 (6 bases). CDR3 length: 16 amino acids. Between the trimmed V and J ends, which lost 2 bases and 8 bases, there was a span of 19 bases. Germline assignment: CDR1 SGHTA and CDR2 FQGTGA. This CDR3 is CASSLSTLFTGDIQYF. CDR3 sequence (DNA): TGTGCCAGCAGCTTATCAACCCTTTTTACGGGGGACATTCAGTACTTC. Full variable domain (rest looked up from reference TRBV7-3 and TRBJ2-4): GAGVSQTPSNKVTEKGKYVELRCDPISGHTALYWYRQSLGQGPEFLIYFQGTGAADDSGLPNDRFFAVRPEGSVSTLKIQRTERGDSAVYLCASSLSTLFTGDIQYFGAGTRLSVL.

This clonotype has a count of ten or more. The chain has TRBV7-9 and TRBJ1-2; no definite D call. Per the germline V gene, CDR1 is SEHNR and CDR2 is FQNEAQ (reference sequence). V was shortened by 6 bases and J by 2 bases, with 13 bases between the two germline ends. The CDR3 is 14 residues long. The CDR3 here is CASSPSSGNYGYTF. The DNA for the CDR3 is TGTGCCAGCAGTCCCTCGAGCGGGAACTATGGCTACACCTTC.

This clonotype was picked up many times. In DNA, the CDR3 is TGTGCCAGCAGCCTGGGACAGTCCGATTCACCCCTCCACTTT. As protein: CASSLGQSDSPLHF. The rearrangement joins TRBV11-2 to TRBJ1-6; 7 bases fit TRBD1. V was clipped by 5 bases and J by 8 bases; unmatched bases: 6. The germline V gene has CDR1 SGHAT and CDR2 FQNNGV. The CDR3 sequence is 14 residues long.

This clonotype was counted between two and nine times. The V and J genes are TRBV30 and TRBJ1-1; D call uncertain. V gave up 3 bases and J gave up 0 bases, with 8 bases separating them. The CDR3 is made up of 13 amino acids. Looked up from germline, CDR1 is GTSNPN and CDR2 is SVGIG (reference sequence). The CDR3 sequence: CAWRATLNTEAFF. Here the CDR3 DNA reads TGTGCCTGGAGAGCGACCCTGAACACTGAAGCTTTCTTT.

About this clonotype: This may be a read error, as it is one base from a much larger clone. The chain links TRBV28 to TRBJ1-1; perhaps TRBD1 as D (5 bases). Germline-derived CDR1 and CDR2 are MDHEN and SYDVKM. There are 14 residues in the CDR3. This chain's CDR3 is CASSWGSLNTEALF. In DNA form, the CDR3 reads TGTGCCAGCAGTTGGGGGTCCCTTAACACTGAAGCTCTCTTT.